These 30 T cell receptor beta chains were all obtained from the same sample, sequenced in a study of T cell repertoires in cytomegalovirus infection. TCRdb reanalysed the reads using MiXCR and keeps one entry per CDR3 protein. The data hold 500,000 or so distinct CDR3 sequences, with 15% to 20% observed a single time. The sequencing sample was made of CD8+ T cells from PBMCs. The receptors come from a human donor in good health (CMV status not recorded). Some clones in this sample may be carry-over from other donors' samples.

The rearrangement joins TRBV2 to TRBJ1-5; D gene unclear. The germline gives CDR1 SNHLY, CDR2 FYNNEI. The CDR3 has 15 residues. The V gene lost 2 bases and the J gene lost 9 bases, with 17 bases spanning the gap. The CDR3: CASSETVSATRPQHF. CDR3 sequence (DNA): TGTGCCAGCAGTGAAACTGTCAGCGCCACGAGGCCCCAGCATTTT.

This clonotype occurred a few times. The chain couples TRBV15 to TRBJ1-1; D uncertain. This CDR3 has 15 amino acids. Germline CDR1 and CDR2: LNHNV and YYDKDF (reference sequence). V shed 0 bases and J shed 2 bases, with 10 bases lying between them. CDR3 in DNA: TGTGCCACCAGCAGAGATTCGGACGTCAACACTGAAGCTTTCTTT. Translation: CATSRDSDVNTEAFF. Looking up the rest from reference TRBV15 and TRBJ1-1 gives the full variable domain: DAMVIQNPRYQVTQFGKPVTLSCSQTLNHNVMYWYQQKSSQAPKLLFHYYDKDFNNEADTPDNFQSRRPNTSFCFLDIRSPGLGDTAMYLCATSRDSDVNTEAFFGQGTRLTVV.

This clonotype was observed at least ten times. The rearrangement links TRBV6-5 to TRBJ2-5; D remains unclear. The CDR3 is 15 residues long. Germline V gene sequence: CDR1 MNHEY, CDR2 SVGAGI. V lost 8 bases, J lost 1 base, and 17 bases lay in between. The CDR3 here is CASSRLGLPQETQYF. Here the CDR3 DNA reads TGTGCCAGCTCGAGATTGGGCCTGCCCCAAGAGACCCAGTACTTC.

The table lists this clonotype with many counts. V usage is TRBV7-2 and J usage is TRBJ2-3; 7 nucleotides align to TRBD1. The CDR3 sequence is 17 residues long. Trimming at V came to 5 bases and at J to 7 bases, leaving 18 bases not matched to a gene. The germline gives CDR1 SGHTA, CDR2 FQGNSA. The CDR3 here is CASSPETGIRPKYTQYF. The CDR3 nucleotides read TGTGCCAGCAGCCCCGAGACAGGGATTCGTCCAAAATATACGCAGTATTTT. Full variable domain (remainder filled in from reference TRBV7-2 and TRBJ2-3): GAGVSQSPSNKVTEKGKDVELRCDPISGHTALYWYRQSLGQGLEFLIYFQGNSAPDKSGLPSDRFSAERTGGSVSTLTIQRTQQEDSAVYLCASSPETGIRPKYTQYFGPGTRLTVL.

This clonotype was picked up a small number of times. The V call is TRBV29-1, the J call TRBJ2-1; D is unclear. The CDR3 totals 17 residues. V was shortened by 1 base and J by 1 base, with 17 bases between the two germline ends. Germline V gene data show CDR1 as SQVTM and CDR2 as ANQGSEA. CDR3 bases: TGCAGCGTTGAAGGAACGCCGGCTGCCTCTTCCTACAATGAGCAGTTCTTC. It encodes CSVEGTPAASSYNEQFF.

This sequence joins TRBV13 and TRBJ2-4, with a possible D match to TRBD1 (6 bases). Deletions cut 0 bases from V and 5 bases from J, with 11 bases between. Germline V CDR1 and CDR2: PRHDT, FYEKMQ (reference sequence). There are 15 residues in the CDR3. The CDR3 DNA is TGTGCCAGCAGCTTAGGCATGGCAGGGGAAAACATTCAGTACTTC. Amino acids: CASSLGMAGENIQYF.

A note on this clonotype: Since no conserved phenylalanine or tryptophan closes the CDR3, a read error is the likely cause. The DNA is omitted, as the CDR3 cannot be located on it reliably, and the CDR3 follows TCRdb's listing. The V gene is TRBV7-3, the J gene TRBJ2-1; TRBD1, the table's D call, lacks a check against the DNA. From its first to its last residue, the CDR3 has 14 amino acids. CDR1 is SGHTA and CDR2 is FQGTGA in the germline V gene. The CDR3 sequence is CASSLGRQGNEQLL.

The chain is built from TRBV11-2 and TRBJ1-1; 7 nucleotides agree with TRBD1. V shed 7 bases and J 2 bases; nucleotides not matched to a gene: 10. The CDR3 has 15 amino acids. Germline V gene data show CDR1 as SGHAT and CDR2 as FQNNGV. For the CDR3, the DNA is TGTGCCAGCATCCAGACCGGGACAGATAACACTGAAGCTTTCTTT. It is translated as CASIQTGTDNTEAFF.

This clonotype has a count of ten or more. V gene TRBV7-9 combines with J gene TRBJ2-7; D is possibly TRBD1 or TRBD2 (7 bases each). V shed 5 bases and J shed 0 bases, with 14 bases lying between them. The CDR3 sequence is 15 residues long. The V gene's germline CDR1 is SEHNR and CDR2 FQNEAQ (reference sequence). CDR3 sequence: CASSAGGGSSYEQYF. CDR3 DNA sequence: TGTGCCAGCAGCGCAGGGGGAGGGAGCTCCTACGAGCAGTACTTC.

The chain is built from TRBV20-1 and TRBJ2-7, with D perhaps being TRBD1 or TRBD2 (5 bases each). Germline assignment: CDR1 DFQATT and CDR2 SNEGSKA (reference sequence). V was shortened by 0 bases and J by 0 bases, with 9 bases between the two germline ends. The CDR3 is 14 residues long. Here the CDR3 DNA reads TGCAGTGCTAGAGAACGGGGCCTCTCCTACGAGCAGTACTTC. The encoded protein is CSARERGLSYEQYF.

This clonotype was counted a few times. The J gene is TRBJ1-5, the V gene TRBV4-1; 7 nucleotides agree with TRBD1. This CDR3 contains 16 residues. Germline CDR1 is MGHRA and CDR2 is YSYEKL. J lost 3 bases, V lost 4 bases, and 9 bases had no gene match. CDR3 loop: CASSPGQEFDNQPQHF. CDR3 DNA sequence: TGCGCCAGCAGCCCAGGACAGGAATTTGACAATCAGCCCCAGCATTTT.

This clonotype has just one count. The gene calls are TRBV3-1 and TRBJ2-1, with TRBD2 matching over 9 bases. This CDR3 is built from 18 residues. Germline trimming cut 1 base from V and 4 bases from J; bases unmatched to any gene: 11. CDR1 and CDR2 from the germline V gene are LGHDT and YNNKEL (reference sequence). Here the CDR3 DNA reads TGTGCCAGCAGCCAAGCAGCGGGGGGCCCAAGCCAGTACAATGAGCAGTTCTTC. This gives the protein CASSQAAGGPSQYNEQFF.

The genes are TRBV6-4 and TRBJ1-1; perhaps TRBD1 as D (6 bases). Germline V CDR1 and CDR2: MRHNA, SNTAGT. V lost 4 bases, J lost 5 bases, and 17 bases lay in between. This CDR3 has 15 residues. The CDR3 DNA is TGTGCCAGCAGTGGCCGGGGGGGGGCTAGGACTGAAGCTTTCTTT. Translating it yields CASSGRGGARTEAFF.

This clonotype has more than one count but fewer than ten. The CDR3 region has the DNA TGCAGTGCTAGCCCAGGCGTAGCGGGGGGCCTCGGTGAGCAGTTCTTC. Amino acid sequence: CSASPGVAGGLGEQFF. The chain recombines TRBV20-1 with TRBJ2-1, with 10 bases identical to TRBD2. The CDR3 consists of 16 residues. Germline loops: CDR1 DFQATT, CDR2 SNEGSKA (reference sequence). V shed 3 bases and J 9 bases; nucleotides not matched to a gene: 14.

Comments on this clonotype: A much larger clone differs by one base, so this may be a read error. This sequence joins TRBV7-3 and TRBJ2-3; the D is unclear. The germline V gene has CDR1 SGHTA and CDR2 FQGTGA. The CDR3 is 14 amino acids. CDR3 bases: TGTGCCAGCAGCCGCCTCGGCCGGGCAGATGCGCAGTATTTT. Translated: CASSRLGRADAQYF.

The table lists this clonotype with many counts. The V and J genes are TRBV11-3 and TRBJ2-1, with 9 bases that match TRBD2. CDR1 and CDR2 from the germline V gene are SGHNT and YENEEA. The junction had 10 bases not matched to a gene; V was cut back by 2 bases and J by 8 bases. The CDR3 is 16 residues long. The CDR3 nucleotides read TGTGCCAGCAGCTTACGCTCCGGGACTAGCATGCATGAGCAGTTCTTC. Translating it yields CASSLRSGTSMHEQFF.

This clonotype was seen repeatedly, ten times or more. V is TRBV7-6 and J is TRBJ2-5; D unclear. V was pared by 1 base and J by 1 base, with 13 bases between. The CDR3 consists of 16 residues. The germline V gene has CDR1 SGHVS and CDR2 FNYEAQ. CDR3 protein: CASSLGKRLRQETQYF. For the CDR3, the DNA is TGTGCCAGCAGCTTAGGGAAAAGACTCCGCCAAGAGACCCAGTACTTC.

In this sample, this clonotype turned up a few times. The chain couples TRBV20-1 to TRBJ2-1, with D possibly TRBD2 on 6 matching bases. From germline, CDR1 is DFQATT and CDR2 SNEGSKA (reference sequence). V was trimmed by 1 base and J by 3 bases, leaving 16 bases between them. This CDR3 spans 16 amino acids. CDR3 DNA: TGCAGTGCTAGAGGGCTTGCGGGACTCATCTACAATGAGCAGTTCTTC. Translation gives CSARGLAGLIYNEQFF.

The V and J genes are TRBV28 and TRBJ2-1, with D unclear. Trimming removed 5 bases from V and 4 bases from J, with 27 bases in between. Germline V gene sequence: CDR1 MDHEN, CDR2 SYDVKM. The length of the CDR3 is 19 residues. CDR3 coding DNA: TGTGCCAGCAGTCCCATTATACGTCGCGGTCAGGTAGCTTACAATGAGCAGTTCTTC. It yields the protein CASSPIIRRGQVAYNEQFF.

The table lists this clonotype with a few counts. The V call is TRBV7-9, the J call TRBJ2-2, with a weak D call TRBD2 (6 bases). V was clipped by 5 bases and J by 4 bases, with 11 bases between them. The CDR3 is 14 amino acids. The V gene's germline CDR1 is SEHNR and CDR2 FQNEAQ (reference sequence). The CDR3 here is CASSPVGGTGELFF. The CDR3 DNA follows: TGTGCCAGCAGCCCAGTGGGGGGCACCGGGGAGCTGTTTTTT. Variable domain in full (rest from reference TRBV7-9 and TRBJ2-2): DTGVSQNPRHKITKRGQNVTFRCDPISEHNRLYWYRQTLGQGPEFLTYFQNEAQLEKSRLLSDRFSAERPKGSFSTLEIQRTEQGDSAMYLCASSPVGGTGELFFGEGSRLTVL.

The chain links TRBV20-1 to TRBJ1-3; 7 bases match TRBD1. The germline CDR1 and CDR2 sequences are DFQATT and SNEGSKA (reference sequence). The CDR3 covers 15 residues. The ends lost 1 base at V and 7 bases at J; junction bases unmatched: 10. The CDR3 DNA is TGCAGTGCTAGAGTTGGGGCAGGGGGTGCGAACACCATATATTTT. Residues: CSARVGAGGANTIYF.

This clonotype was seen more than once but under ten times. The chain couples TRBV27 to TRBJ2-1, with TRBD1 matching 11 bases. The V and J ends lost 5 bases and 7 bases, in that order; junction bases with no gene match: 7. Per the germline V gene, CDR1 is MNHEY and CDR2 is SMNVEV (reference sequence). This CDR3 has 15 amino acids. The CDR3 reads CASSVWDRGDNEQFF. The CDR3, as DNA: TGTGCCAGCAGTGTCTGGGACAGGGGGGATAATGAGCAGTTCTTC.

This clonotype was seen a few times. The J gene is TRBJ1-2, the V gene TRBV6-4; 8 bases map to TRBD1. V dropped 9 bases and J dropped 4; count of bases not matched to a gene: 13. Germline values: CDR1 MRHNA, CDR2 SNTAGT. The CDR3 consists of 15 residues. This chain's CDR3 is CARVIQGQGGYGYTF. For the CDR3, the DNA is TGTGCCAGAGTGATTCAAGGACAGGGAGGCTATGGCTACACCTTC.

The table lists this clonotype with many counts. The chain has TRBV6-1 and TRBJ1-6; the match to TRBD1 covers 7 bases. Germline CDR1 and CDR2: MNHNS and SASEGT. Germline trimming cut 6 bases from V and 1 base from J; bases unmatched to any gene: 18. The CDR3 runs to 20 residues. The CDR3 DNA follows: TGTGCCAGCAGAGACCCCCGGACAGGCTACCGATTTTCCTATAATTCACCCCTCCACTTT. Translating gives CASRDPRTGYRFSYNSPLHF.

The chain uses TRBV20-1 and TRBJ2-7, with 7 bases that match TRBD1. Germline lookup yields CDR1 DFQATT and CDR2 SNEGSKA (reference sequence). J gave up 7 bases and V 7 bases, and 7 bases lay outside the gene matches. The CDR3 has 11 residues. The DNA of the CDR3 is TGCAGTGTTCCGAGGGGGCTTGAGCAGTACTTC. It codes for CSVPRGLEQYF.

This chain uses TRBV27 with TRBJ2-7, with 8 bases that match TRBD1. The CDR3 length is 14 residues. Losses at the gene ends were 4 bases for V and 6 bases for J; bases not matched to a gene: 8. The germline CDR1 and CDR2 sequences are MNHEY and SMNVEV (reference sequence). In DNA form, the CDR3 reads TGTGCCAGCAGTTCGTGGACAGGGCTTTCCGAGCAGTACTTC. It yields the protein CASSSWTGLSEQYF.

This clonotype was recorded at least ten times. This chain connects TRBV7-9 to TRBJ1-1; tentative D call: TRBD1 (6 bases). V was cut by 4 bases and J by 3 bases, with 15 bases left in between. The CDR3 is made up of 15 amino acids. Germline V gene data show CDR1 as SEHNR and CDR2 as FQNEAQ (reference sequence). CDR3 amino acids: CASSSGQGVDTEAFF. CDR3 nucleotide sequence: TGTGCCAGCAGCTCGGGACAAGGTGTGGACACTGAAGCTTTCTTT.

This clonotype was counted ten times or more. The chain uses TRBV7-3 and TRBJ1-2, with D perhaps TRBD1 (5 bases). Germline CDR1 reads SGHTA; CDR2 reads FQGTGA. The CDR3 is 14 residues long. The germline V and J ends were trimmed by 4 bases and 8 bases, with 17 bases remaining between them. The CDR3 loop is CASSSTGTQGGYTF. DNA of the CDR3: TGTGCCAGCAGCTCCACCGGGACCCAAGGAGGCTACACCTTC.

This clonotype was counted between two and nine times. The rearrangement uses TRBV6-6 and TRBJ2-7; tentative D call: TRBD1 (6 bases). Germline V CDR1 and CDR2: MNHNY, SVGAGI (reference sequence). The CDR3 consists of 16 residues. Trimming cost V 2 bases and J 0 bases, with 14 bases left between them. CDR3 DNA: TGTGCCAGCAGTTACCCAACGGACAGTTCCTCCTACGAGCAGTACTTC. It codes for CASSYPTDSSSYEQYF.

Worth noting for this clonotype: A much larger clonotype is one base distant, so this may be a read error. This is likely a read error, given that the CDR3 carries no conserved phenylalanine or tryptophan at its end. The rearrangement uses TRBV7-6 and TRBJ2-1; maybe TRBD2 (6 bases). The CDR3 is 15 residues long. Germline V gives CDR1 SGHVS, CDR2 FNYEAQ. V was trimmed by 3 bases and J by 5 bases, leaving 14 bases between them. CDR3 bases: TGTGCCAGCAGCTTGTCCGGCGGGGCTAACAATGAGCAGTTCTTA. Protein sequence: CASSLSGGANNEQFL.